This T cell receptor beta chain was recorded in a study of CD8+CD57+ T cells in acquired aplastic anemia. The overall study: Sorted CD4+ plus CD8+ cells gave DNA averaging around 3.2 ug.

This clonotype has more than one count but fewer than ten. This may stem from a read error, because a much larger clone lies one nucleotide away. Germline lookup yields CDR1 SGHVS and CDR2 FQNEAQ. The CDR3 loop spans 14 amino acids. The study profiled TCR beta VDJ and CDR3 using genomic DNA as template. Each CDR3 protein gets one entry after TCRdb re-called the reads with MiXCR. The data show about 190,000 distinct CDR3 sequences, with 55% to 70% seen just once and about 45% held by the top ten. The rearrangement joins TRBV7-8 to TRBJ2-7, with D tentatively TRBD2 (6 bases). The clonotype was recovered from a human donor with severe aplastic anemia or a healthy control (not recorded which). Sequenced material: sorted CD4+, CD8+, or CD8+CD57+ T cells (not recorded which) from PBMCs. CDR3 amino acids: CAGSLGGASYEQYF. For the CDR3, the DNA is TGTGCCGGCAGCCTCGGGGGTGCGTCCTACGAGCAGTACTTC.